This TCR beta chain is from a study of cytomegalovirus exposure and HLA in healthy donors. Points on this clone: Its antigen is still unknown.

PCR employed 60 Vbeta and 13 Jbeta primers. Sequencing used immunoSEQ multiplex PCR; TCRdb keeps in-frame clones, though not all of them. This repertoire includes 74,000 or so clones. Study-wide points: For most TCR beta V segments, an earlier analysis put the productive rate at about 87% or about 30% of the time.

This CDR3 is built from 14 residues. Trimming left V 2 bases short and J 6 bases short, with 11 bases between. CDR1 is SGHTA and CDR2 is FQGTGA in the germline V gene. Sequencing was carried out using PBMCs. This rearrangement joins TRBV7-3 to TRBJ2-1; D not certain. This receptor was obtained from a woman aged 55-69 years in good health and CMV-seronegative. The CDR3 nucleotides read TGTGCCAGCAGCTTATACACCTCCATCAATGAGCAGTTCTTC. This gives the protein CASSLYTSINEQFF. The full variable domain, rest sourced from reference TRBV7-3 and TRBJ2-1, is GAGVSQTPSNKVTEKGKYVELRCDPISGHTALYWYRQSLGQGPEFLIYFQGTGAADDSGLPNDRFFAVRPEGSVSTLKIQRTERGDSAVYLCASSLYTSINEQFFGPGTRLTVL.